The rows below give T cell receptor beta chains drawn from one sample of a study of blood T cell repertoires in COVID-19. Sequencing used immunoSEQ multiplex PCR; TCRdb keeps in-frame clones, though not all of them. The sample lists about 210,000 clones; 80% to 90% were seen once. Sequencing was done on a sample of peripheral blood. The receptor source for this set is a man aged 50-60 years with active or convalescent COVID-19. Both conserved end residues are part of each CDR3. A D gene is named only where the DNA matches it firmly. The size entry is marked missing in some rows and otherwise reads once, few, many or a size class.

size	V	J	D	CDR3	DNA
.	TRBV19	TRBJ1-2	.	CASSRGQQGWHYGYTF	TGTGCCAGTAGTAGAGGACAGCAAGGGTGGCACTATGGCTACACCTTC
.	TRBV7-8	TRBJ1-3	.	CASSLAGSMDTIYF	TGTGCCAGCAGCTTGGCGGGGAGTATGGACACCATATATTTT
once	TRBV6-5	TRBJ2-5	.	CASSYSYTGSLETQYF	TGTGCCAGCAGTTACTCTTATACAGGGTCCCTAGAGACCCAGTACTTC
.	TRBV28	TRBJ2-1	.	CASKVRGNEQFF	TGTGCCAGCAAAGTACGGGGAAATGAGCAGTTCTTC
.	TRBV2	TRBJ1-2	TRBD1	CASSGTGAYGYTF	TGTGCCAGCAGTGGGACAGGAGCCTATGGCTACACCTTC
.	TRBV19	TRBJ2-1	TRBD2	CASSIASGFYNEQFF	TGTGCCAGTAGTATTGCTAGCGGATTCTACAATGAGCAGTTCTTC
.	TRBV12-3/TRBV12-4	TRBJ1-2	.	CASSALLYGYTF	TGTGCCAGCAGTGCCCTACTATACGGCTACACCTTC
.	TRBV13	TRBJ1-2	TRBD1	CASSLAGRGQGYTF	TGTGCCAGCAGCTTGGCAGGCAGGGGGCAGGGCTACACCTTC
.	TRBV27	TRBJ1-3	.	CASMEWRGGNTIYF	TGTGCCAGCATGGAGTGGAGGGGCGGAAACACCATATATTTT
.	TRBV29-1	TRBJ2-1	TRBD1	CSVARQGGNEQFF	TGCAGCGTCGCCCGACAGGGTGGCAATGAGCAGTTCTTC
once	TRBV7-2	TRBJ1-5	.	CASSSASGGWSNQPQHF	TGTGCCAGCAGCTCCGCTTCGGGGGGCTGGAGCAATCAGCCCCAGCATTTT
once	TRBV6-5	TRBJ2-2	TRBD2	CASSYGLAGDTGELFF	TGTGCCAGCAGTTACGGGCTAGCGGGAGATACCGGGGAGCTGTTTTTT
.	TRBV5-1	TRBJ1-4	.	CASSRTLQAANEKLFF	TGCGCCAGCAGCCGGACATTGCAGGCGGCTAATGAAAAACTGTTTTTT
.	TRBV9	TRBJ2-3	TRBD2	CASSVGLAGVSTDTQYF	TGTGCCAGCAGCGTAGGTCTAGCGGGAGTTAGCACAGATACGCAGTATTTT